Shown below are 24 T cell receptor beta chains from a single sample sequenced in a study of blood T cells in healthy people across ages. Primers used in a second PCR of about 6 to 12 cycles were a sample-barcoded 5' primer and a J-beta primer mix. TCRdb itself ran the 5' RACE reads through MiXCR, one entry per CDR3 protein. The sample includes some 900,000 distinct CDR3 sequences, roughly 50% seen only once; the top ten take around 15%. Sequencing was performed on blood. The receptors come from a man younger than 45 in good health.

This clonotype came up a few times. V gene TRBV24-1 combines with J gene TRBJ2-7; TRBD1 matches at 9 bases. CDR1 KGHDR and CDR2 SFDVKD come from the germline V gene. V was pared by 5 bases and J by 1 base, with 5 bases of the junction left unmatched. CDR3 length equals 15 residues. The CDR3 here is CATSAWGQGSYEQYF. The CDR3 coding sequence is TGTGCCACCAGTGCCTGGGGACAGGGTTCCTACGAGCAGTACTTC.

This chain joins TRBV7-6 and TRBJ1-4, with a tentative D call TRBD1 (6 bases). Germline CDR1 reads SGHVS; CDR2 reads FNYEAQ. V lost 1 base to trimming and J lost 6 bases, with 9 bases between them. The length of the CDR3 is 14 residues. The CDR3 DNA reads TGTGCCAGCAGCTTAGGGACAGTGGATGAAAAACTGTTTTTT. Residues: CASSLGTVDEKLFF.

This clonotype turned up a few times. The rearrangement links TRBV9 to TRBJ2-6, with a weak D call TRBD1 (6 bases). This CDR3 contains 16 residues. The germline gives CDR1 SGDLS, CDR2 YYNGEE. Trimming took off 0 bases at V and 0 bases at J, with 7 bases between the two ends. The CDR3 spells CASSVGGHSGANVLTF. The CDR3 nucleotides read TGTGCCAGCAGCGTAGGGGGGCACTCTGGGGCCAACGTCCTGACTTTC.

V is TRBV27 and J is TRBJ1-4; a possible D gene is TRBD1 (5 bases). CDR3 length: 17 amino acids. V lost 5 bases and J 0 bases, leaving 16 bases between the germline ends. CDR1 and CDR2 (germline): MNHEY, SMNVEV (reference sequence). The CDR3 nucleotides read TGTGCCAGCAGTGGGGACGGATACCAAGCAACTAATGAAAAACTGTTTTTT. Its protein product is CASSGDGYQATNEKLFF.

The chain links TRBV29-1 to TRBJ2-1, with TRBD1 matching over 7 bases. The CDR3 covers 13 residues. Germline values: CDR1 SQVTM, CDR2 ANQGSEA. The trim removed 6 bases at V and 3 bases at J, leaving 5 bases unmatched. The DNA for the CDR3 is TGCAGCGTCCGGGACAGCCTCTACAATGAGCAGTTCTTC. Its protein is CSVRDSLYNEQFF.

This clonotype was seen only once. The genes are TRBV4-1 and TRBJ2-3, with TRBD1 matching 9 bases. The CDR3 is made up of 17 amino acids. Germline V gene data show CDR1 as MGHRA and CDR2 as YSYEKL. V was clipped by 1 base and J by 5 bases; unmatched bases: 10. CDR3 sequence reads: CASSQGLQGARGDTQYF. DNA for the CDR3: TGCGCCAGCAGCCAAGGCTTACAGGGGGCGCGGGGAGATACGCAGTATTTT.

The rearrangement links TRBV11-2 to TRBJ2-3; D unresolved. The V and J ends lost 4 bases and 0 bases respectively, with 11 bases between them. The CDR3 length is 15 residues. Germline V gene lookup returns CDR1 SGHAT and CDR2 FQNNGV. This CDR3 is CASSSDKTSTDTQYF. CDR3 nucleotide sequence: TGTGCCAGCAGCTCCGACAAGACTAGCACAGATACGCAGTATTTT.

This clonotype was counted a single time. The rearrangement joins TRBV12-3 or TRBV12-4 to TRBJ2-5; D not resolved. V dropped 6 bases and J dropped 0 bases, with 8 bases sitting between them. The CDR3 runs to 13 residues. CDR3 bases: TGTGCCAGCAGGAACCGAGACCAAGAGACCCAGTACTTC. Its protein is CASRNRDQETQYF.

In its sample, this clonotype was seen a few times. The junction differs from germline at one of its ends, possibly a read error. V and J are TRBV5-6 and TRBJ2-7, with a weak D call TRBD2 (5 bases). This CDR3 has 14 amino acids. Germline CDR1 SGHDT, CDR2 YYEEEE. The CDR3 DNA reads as TGTGCCAGCACCTTGGCTCGGGGAGCCTACGAGCAGTACTTC. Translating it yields CASTLARGAYEQYF.

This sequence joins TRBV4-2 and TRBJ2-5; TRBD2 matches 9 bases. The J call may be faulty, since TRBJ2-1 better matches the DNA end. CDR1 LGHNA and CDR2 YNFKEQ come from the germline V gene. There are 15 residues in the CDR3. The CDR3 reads CASSQERGGQEAQFF. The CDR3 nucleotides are TGTGCCAGCAGCCAAGAGCGGGGGGGCCAAGAGGCCCAGTTCTTC.

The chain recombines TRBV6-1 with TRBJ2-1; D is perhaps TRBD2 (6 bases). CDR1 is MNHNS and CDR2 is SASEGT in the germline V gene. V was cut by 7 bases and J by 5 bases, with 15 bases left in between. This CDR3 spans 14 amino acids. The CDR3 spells CASTSGFLHNEQFF. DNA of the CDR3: TGTGCCAGCACCAGCGGGTTCCTCCACAATGAGCAGTTCTTC.

DNA of the CDR3: TGCGCCAGCAGCTTGGAACCCCGGGACACACAAACTTATAAGCAGTACTTC. It translates to CASSLEPRDTQTYKQYF. The rearrangement links TRBV5-1 to TRBJ2-5, with D possibly being TRBD1 (6 bases). Looked up from germline, CDR1 is SGHRS and CDR2 is YFSETQ. The CDR3 is made up of 17 amino acids. V lost 0 bases and J lost 11, with 26 bases in between.

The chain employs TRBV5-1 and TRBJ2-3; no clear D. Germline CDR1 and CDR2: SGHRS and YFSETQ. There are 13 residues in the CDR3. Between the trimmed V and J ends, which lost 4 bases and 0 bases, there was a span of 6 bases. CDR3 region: CASSKDSTDTQYF. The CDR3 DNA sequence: TGCGCCAGCAGCAAGGACAGCACAGATACGCAGTATTTT.

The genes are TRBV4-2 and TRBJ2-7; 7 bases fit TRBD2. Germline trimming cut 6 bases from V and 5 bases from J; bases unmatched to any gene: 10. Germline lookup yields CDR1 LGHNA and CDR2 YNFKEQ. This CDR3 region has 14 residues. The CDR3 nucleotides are TGTGCCAGCAGTCCCGGGACTACCCGGGACGAGCAGTACTTC. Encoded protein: CASSPGTTRDEQYF.

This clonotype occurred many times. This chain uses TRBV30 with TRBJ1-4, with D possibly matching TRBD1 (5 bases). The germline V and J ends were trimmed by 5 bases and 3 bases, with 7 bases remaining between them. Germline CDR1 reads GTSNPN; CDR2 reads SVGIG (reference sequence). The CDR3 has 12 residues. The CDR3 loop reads CAWDSSNEKLFF. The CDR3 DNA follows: TGTGCCTGGGACAGTTCTAATGAAAAACTGTTTTTT.

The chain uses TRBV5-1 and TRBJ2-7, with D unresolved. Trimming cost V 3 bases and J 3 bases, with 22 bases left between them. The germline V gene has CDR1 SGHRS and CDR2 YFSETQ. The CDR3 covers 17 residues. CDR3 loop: CASSSNDKGILGYEQYF. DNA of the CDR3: TGCGCCAGCAGCTCAAACGATAAGGGAATTTTGGGCTACGAGCAGTACTTC.

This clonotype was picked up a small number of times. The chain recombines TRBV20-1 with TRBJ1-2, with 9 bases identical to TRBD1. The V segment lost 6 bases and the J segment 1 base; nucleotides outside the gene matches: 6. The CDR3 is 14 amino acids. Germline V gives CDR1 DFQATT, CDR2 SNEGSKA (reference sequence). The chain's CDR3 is CSAHGQGSNYGYTF. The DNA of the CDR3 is TGCAGTGCCCATGGACAGGGGAGTAACTATGGCTACACCTTC.

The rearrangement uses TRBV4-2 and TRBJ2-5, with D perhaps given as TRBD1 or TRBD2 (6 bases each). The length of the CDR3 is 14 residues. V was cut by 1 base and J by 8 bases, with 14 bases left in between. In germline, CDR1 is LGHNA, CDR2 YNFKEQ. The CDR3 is CASSQVQGGGTQYF. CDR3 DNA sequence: TGTGCCAGCAGCCAAGTACAGGGAGGAGGAACCCAGTACTTC.

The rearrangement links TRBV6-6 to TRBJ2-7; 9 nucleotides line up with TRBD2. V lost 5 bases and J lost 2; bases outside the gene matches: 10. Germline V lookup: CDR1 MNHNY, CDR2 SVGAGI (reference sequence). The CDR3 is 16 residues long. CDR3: CASSGTSSGVTYEQYF. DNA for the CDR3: TGTGCCAGCAGTGGCACTTCTAGCGGGGTTACCTACGAGCAGTACTTC.

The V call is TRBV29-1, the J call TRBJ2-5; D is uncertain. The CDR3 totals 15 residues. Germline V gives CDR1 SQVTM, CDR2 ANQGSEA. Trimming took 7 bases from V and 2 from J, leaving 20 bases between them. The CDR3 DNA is TGCAGCGCCGCCTTCGCGAACAGCGTTCAAGAGACCCAGTACTTC. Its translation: CSAAFANSVQETQYF. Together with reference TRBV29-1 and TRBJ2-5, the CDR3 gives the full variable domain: SAVISQKPSRDICQRGTSLTIQCQVDSQVTMMFWYRQQPGQSLTLIATANQGSEATYESGFVIDKFPISRPNLTFSTLTVSNMSPEDSSIYLCSAAFANSVQETQYFGPGTRLLVL.

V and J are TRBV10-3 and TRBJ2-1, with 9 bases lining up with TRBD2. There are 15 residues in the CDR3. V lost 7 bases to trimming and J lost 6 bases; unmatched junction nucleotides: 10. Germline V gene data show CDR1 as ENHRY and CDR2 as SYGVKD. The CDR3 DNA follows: TGTGCCATCACCCAGGGACGAGCGGGGGGCAATGAGCAGTTCTTC. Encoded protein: CAITQGRAGGNEQFF.

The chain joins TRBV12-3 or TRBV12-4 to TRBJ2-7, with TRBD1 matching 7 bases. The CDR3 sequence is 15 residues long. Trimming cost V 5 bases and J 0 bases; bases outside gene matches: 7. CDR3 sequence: CASSTWTGISYEQYF. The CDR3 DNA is TGTGCCAGCAGTACTTGGACAGGCATCTCCTACGAGCAGTACTTC.

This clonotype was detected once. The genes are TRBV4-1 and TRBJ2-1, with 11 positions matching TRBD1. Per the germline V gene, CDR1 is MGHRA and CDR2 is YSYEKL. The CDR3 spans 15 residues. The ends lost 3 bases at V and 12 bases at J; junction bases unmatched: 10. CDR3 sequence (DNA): TGCGCCAGCAGCCATGGGGGACAGGGGGATTTACGGCAGTTCTTC. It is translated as CASSHGGQGDLRQFF.

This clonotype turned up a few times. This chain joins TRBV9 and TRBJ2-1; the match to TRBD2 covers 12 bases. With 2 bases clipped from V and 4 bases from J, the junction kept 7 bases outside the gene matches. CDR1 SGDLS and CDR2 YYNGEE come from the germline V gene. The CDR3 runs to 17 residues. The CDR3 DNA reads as TGTGCCAGCAGCGTCGCTAGCGGGGGGGCACTTTACAATGAGCAGTTCTTC. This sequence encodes CASSVASGGALYNEQFF.